This T cell receptor beta chain comes out of a study of shared clonotypes between healthy human individuals. For the study at large: A donor's plate count was three for CD4 naive and three for CD4 memory; CD8 naive had two and CD8 memory one.

Measured with immunoSEQ multiplex PCR; TCRdb has only the in-frame clones, and not every one. Among about 1 million clones listed, about 75% were seen once. Germline CDR1 SGHTA, CDR2 FQGNSA. The CDR3 has 13 residues. The V end lost 1 base, the J end lost 2 bases, and 6 bases lay between the germline ends. This TCR was recovered from a man aged 18 to 35 in good health. The chain recombines TRBV7-2 with TRBJ2-7; no clear D. The specimen was memory CD4+ T cells sorted from blood. Subset in this sample: CD45RA-negative fraction. The CDR3 bases are TGTGCCAGCAGCTTAGAAACAGCCTACGAGCAGTACTTC. This codes for CASSLETAYEQYF.